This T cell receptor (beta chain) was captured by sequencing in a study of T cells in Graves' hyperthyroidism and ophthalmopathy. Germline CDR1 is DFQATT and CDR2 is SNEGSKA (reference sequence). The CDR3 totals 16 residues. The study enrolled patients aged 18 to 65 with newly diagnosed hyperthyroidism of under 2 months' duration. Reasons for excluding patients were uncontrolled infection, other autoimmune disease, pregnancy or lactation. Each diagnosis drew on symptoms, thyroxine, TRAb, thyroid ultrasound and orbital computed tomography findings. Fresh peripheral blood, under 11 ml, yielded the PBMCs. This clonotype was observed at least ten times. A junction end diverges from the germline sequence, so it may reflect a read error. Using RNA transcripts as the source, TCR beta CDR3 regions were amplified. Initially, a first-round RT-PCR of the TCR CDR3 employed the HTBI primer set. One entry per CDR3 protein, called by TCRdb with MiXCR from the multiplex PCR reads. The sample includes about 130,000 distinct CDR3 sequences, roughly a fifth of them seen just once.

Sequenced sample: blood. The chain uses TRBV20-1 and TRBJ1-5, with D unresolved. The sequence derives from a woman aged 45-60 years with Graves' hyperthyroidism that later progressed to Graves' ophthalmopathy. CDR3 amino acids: CSTRGGQMVSNQPQHF. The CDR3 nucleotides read TGCAGTACTAGAGGAGGGCAGATGGTTAGCAATCAGCCCCAGCATTTT.